What follows are 6 T cell receptor beta chains derived from one specimen sequenced in a study of blood T cell repertoires in COVID-19. Measured with immunoSEQ multiplex PCR; TCRdb has only the in-frame clones, and not every one. The data contain around 270,000 clones, roughly 84% of them singletons. What was sequenced was peripheral blood. The receptors were gathered from a man between 60 and 75 years old with acute or convalescent COVID-19.

The CDR3 coding sequence is TGCGCCAGCAGCTTAGGATTGGGGGGACTAGCGGCTGACAATGAGCAGTTCTTC. Encoded protein: CASSLGLGGLAADNEQFF. The chain couples TRBV5-1 to TRBJ2-1; 11 bases are a match to TRBD2. Germline V gene sequence: CDR1 SGHRS, CDR2 YFSETQ. The CDR3 is made up of 18 amino acids. V lost 2 bases and J lost 5; bases outside the gene matches: 12.

Turning to this clone: At one of its ends the junction is not consistent with the germline gene, which may arise from a read error. This chain connects TRBV7-7 to TRBJ2-3, with D tentatively TRBD2 (6 bases). The CDR3 runs to 13 residues. CDR1 is SSHAT, CDR2 FNYEAQ, per germline (reference sequence). The CDR3 spells CASSPFGGDTQYF. DNA of the CDR3: TGTGCTAGCAGTCCTTTCGGGGGAGATACGCAGTATTTT.

This clone occurred a few times. V and J are TRBV5-1 and TRBJ1-6, with TRBD1 matching 10 bases. CDR1 and CDR2 (germline): SGHRS, YFSETQ. V dropped 2 bases and J dropped 5; count of bases not matched to a gene: 1. The CDR3 has 15 amino acids. CDR3 protein: CASSFGTGDNSPLHF. The CDR3 coding sequence is TGCGCCAGCAGCTTCGGGACAGGGGATAATTCACCCCTCCACTTT.

The rearrangement joins TRBV10-1 to TRBJ2-7, with 7 bases identical to TRBD1. V shed 6 bases and J 0 bases; nucleotides not matched to a gene: 2. The CDR3 covers 13 residues. The germline CDR1 and CDR2 sequences are WNHNN and SYGVQD (reference sequence). CDR3 sequence reads: CASRGDSSYEQYF. As DNA, the CDR3 is TGCGCCAGCAGGGGGGACAGCTCCTACGAGCAGTACTTC.

This clone was picked up one time. The gene calls are TRBV7-3 and TRBJ1-2, with 7 bases matching TRBD1. Germline V gene lookup returns CDR1 SGHTA and CDR2 FQGTGA. The CDR3 totals 12 residues. J lost 5 bases, V lost 5 bases, and 2 bases had no gene match. CDR3 DNA sequence: TGTGCCAGCAGCCTACAGGGGTATGGCTACACCTTC. Protein product: CASSLQGYGYTF.

This clone was recorded a few times. The V call is TRBV4-2, the J call TRBJ1-1; 7 bases fit TRBD1. Unmatched junction bases numbered 3, after V lost 4 bases and J lost 4 bases. The CDR3 contains 13 residues. Germline V gives CDR1 LGHNA, CDR2 YNFKEQ. Written as DNA, the CDR3 is TGTGCCAGCAGCCTTCCAGGGGGCACTGAAGCTTTCTTT. It is translated as CASSLPGGTEAFF.